Each of the 5 T cell receptor beta chains below was sequenced from the same sample in a study of blood T cells in healthy people across ages. Sample-barcoded 5' priming and a J-beta primer mix drove a second PCR of roughly 6 to 12 cycles. TCRdb ran MiXCR on the 5' RACE reads and lists one entry per CDR3 protein. The profile shows over 1,500,000 distinct CDR3 sequences, about 50% of them singletons. The specimen sequenced was blood. The origin of the receptors is a woman aged 40 to 49 in good health.

This clonotype was observed a handful of times. V gene TRBV7-2 combines with J gene TRBJ2-3, with D tentatively TRBD2 (5 bases). This CDR3 region has 17 residues. Per the germline V gene, CDR1 is SGHTA and CDR2 is FQGNSA. Trimming left V 5 bases short and J 0 bases short, with 18 bases between. This CDR3 reads CASSLRATGISTDTQYF. The DNA for the CDR3 is TGTGCCAGCAGCCTGCGAGCTACGGGGATAAGCACAGATACGCAGTATTTT.

J is TRBJ2-3 and V is TRBV3-1, with TRBD2 matching over 7 bases. This CDR3 is built from 13 residues. Germline assignment: CDR1 LGHDT and CDR2 YNNKEL (reference sequence). With V trimmed by 4 bases and J by 7 bases, 5 bases remained unmatched. CDR3 sequence (DNA): TGTGCCAGCAGCCTCACCGGGGGGTATACGCAGTATTTT. As protein: CASSLTGGYTQYF.

The chain couples TRBV9 to TRBJ1-2; tentative D call: TRBD1 (5 bases). CDR3 length equals 15 residues. The V and J ends lost 0 bases and 8 bases respectively, with 17 bases between them. The germline gives CDR1 SGDLS, CDR2 YYNGEE. CDR3 DNA: TGTGCCAGCAGCGTAGATCAAGGGGATATGCTCGGCTACACCTTC. Amino acid sequence: CASSVDQGDMLGYTF.

The V and J genes are TRBV2 and TRBJ1-1, with D perhaps matching TRBD1 (6 bases). CDR1 and CDR2 (germline): SNHLY, FYNNEI. The germline V and J ends were trimmed by 4 bases and 0 bases, with 21 bases remaining between them. The CDR3 is made up of 18 amino acids. CDR3 nucleotide sequence: TGTGCCAGCAGTGGTCATGGCATTTTGAGGGACATGAACACTGAAGCTTTCTTT. Amino acid sequence: CASSGHGILRDMNTEAFF.

CDR3 bases: TGCAGCGTTGAACCACAGGTTTCGAACTATGGCTACACCTTC. This encodes CSVEPQVSNYGYTF. The chain is built from TRBV29-1 and TRBJ1-2, with D possibly matching TRBD1 (5 bases). With 2 bases removed from V and 2 bases from J, the gap between germline ends came to 12 bases. The CDR3 length is 14 residues. Germline V gene lookup returns CDR1 SQVTM and CDR2 ANQGSEA.